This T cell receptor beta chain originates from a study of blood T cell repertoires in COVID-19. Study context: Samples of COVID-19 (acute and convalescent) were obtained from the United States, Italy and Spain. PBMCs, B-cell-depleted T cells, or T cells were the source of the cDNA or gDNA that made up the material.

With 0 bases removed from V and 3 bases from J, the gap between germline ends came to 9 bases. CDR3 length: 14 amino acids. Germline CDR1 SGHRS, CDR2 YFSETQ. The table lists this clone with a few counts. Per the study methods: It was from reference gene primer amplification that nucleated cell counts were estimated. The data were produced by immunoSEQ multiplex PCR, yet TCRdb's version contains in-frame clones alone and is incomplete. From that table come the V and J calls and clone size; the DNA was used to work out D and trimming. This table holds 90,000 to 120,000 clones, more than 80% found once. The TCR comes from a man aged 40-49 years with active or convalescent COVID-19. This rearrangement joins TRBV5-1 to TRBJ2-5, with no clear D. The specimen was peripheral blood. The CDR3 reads CASSLDTAEETQYF. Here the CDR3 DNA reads TGCGCCAGCAGCTTGGATACGGCGGAAGAGACCCAGTACTTC.